Each of the 10 T cell receptor beta chains below was sequenced from the same sample in a study of T-cell reconstitution after alpha-beta-depleted transplantation in children. Unique molecular identifiers were used to barcode this TCRbeta library. TCRdb passed the PCR reads through MiXCR, listing each CDR3 protein once. This table holds some 340,000 distinct CDR3 sequences, 10% found once. Sample: PBMCs from the stem cell graft donor, taken from the stem cell graft. These receptors were obtained from a human donor who donated a stem cell graft to a child with acute lymphoblastic leukemia.

The chain combines TRBV7-3 with TRBJ2-2, with 7 bases identical to TRBD1. Germline CDR1 SGHTA, CDR2 FQGTGA. The CDR3 loop spans 17 amino acids. Germline trimming cut 5 bases from V and 3 bases from J; bases unmatched to any gene: 12. As DNA, the CDR3 is TGTGCCAGCAGCCACCTCTCCGACAGGGAGTACACCGGGGAGCTGTTTTTT. Its protein is CASSHLSDREYTGELFF.

The V call is TRBV7-9, the J call TRBJ2-1; 8 positions match TRBD1. This CDR3 is built from 15 residues. The V gene's germline CDR1 is SEHNR and CDR2 FQNEAQ (reference sequence). V trimming: 1 base; J trimming: 8 bases; junction bases outside the gene matches: 7. The CDR3 sequence: CASSLDQGAGDEQFF. CDR3 DNA: TGTGCCAGCAGCTTAGATCAGGGGGCTGGCGATGAGCAGTTCTTC.

As DNA, the CDR3 is TGTGCCAGCAGCTTACAAGGGTACCGGTCCTACAATGAGCAGTTCTTC. It translates to CASSLQGYRSYNEQFF. The chain carries TRBV7-9 and TRBJ2-1; D gene ambiguous. V lost 2 bases, J lost 1 base, and 12 bases lay in between. CDR1 is SEHNR and CDR2 is FQNEAQ in the germline V gene (reference sequence). This CDR3 spans 16 amino acids.

This clonotype was counted between two and nine times. The CDR3 is CSASIADRSNQPQHF. The CDR3 nucleotides are TGCAGTGCTAGTATAGCGGACAGGAGCAATCAGCCCCAGCATTTT. The chain uses TRBV20-1 and TRBJ1-5; 7 nucleotides agree with TRBD1. The CDR3 covers 15 residues. J lost 1 base, V lost 3 bases, and 6 bases had no gene match. Germline CDR1 DFQATT, CDR2 SNEGSKA (reference sequence).

This clonotype was detected many times. The chain uses TRBV18 and TRBJ1-2; the match to TRBD1 covers 8 bases. There are 13 residues in the CDR3. V was clipped by 3 bases and J by 6 bases; unmatched bases: 3. CDR1 is KGHSH and CDR2 is LQKENI in the germline V gene. Here the CDR3 reads CASSPLDRDGYTF. Here the CDR3 DNA reads TGTGCCAGCTCACCCTTGGACAGGGATGGCTACACCTTC.

V is TRBV30 and J is TRBJ1-2, with TRBD1 matching over 8 bases. The CDR3 covers 14 residues. After removal of 3 bases from V and 3 bases from J, the junction contained 6 bases not matched to a gene. The germline V gene has CDR1 GTSNPN and CDR2 SVGIG (reference sequence). CDR3 nucleotides: TGTGCCTGGAGCGTTCCGGGACAGGACTATGGCTACACCTTC. Protein product: CAWSVPGQDYGYTF.

A few counts support this clonotype. Germline is not matched at one junction end, which may reflect a read error. The chain couples TRBV24-1 to TRBJ2-4, with 10 nucleotides matching TRBD1. The CDR3 extends over 22 amino acids. The germline V gene encodes CDR1 KGHDR and CDR2 SFDVKD. CDR3: CAASDLPSTGGSLDLAKNIQYF. The CDR3 DNA follows: TGTGCCGCCAGTGATTTGCCGTCGACAGGGGGCTCCCTGGATCTAGCCAAAAACATTCAGTACTTC.

This clonotype was observed a few times. The genes are TRBV12-3 or TRBV12-4 and TRBJ2-2; 10 nucleotides align to TRBD2. V trimming: 8 bases; J trimming: 6 bases; junction bases outside the gene matches: 9. The CDR3 has 15 amino acids. CDR3 nucleotides: TGTGCCAGCCAAAAAGCGGGAGGGCCGCCCGGGGAGCTGTTTTTT. Protein: CASQKAGGPPGELFF.

This clonotype was seen repeatedly, ten times or more. The chain's CDR3 is CATSRDPDSYTEAFF. CDR3 nucleotides: TGTGCCACCAGCAGAGATCCCGACAGTTACACTGAAGCTTTCTTT. The V call is TRBV15, the J call TRBJ1-1; weak D call: TRBD1 (5 bases). Germline CDR1 is LNHNV and CDR2 is YYDKDF (reference sequence). This CDR3 region has 15 residues. Trimming removed 0 bases from V and 3 bases from J, with 11 bases in between.

The chain carries TRBV5-1 and TRBJ2-1, with D tentatively TRBD1 (7 bases). Germline V gene lookup returns CDR1 SGHRS and CDR2 YFSETQ. The V end was cut by 4 bases, the J end by 15 bases, with 20 bases between. This CDR3 spans 13 amino acids. In DNA form, the CDR3 reads TGCGCCAGCAGCCCCGAGGTTGGGCAGGGGGGGTTCTTC. It codes for CASSPEVGQGGFF.